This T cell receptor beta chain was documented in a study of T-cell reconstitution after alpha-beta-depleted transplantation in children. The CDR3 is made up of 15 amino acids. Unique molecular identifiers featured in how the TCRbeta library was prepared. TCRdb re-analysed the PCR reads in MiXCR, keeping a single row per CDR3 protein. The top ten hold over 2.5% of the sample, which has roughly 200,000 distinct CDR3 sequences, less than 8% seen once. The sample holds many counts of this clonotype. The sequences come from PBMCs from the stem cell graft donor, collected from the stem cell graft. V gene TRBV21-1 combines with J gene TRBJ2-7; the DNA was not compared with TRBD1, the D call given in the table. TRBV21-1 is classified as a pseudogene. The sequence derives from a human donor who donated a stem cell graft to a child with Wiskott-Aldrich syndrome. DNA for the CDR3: TGTGCCAGCAGCGTACCCCCACTTCGGTTCTACGAGCAGTACTTC. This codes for CASSVPPLRFYEQYF.